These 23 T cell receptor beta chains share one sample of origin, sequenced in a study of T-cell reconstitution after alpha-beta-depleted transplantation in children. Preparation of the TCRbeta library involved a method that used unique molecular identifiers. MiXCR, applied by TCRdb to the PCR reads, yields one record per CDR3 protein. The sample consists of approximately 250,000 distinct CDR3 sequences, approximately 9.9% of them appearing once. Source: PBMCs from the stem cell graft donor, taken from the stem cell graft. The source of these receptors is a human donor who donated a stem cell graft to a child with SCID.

CDR3 coding DNA: TGTGCCACCAGTGATTCGCAGGGGAGGGGCAATGAGCAGTTCTTC. This codes for CATSDSQGRGNEQFF. The chain combines TRBV24-1 with TRBJ2-1, with D maybe TRBD2 (7 bases). Germline CDR1 reads KGHDR; CDR2 reads SFDVKD. The CDR3 length is 15 residues. Trimming pared 2 bases from V and 6 bases from J, leaving 13 bases between.

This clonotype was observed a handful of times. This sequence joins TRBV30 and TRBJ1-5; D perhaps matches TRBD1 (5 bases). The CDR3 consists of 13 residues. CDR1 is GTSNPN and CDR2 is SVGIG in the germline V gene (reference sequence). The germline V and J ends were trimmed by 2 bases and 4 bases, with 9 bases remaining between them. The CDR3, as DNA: TGTGCCTGGAGTCCAGGGATAAATCAGCCCCAGCATTTT. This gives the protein CAWSPGINQPQHF. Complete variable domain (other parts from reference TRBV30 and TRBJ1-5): SQTIHQWPATLVQPVGSPLSLECTVEGTSNPNLYWYRQAAGRGLQLLFYSVGIGQISSEVPQNLSASRPQDRQFILSSKKLLLSDSGFYLCAWSPGINQPQHFGDGTRLSIL.

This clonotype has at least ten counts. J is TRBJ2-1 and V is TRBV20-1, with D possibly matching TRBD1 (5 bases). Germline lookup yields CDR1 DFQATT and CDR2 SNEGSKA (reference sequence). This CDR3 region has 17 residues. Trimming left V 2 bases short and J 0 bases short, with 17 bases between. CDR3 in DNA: TGCAGTGCTAGACCAAGGACGGCTGACAGCTCCTACAATGAGCAGTTCTTC. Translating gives CSARPRTADSSYNEQFF.

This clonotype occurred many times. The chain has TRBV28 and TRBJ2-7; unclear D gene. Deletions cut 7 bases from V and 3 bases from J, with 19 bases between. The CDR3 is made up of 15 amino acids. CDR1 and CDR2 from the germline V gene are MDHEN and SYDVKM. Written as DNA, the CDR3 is TGTGCCAGCACCGCCCCCAGACAACCCATCTACGAGCAGTACTTC. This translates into CASTAPRQPIYEQYF.

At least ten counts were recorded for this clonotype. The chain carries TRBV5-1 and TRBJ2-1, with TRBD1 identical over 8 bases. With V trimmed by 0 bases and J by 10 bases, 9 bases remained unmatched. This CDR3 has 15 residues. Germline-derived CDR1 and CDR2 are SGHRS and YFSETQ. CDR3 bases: TGCGCCAGCAGCTTGGGGACAGGGAACCTGGGCGAGCAGTTCTTC. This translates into CASSLGTGNLGEQFF.

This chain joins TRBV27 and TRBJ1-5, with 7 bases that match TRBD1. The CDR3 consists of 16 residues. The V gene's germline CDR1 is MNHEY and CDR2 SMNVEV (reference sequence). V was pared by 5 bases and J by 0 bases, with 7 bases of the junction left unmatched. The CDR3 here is CASSLGQPYSNQPQHF. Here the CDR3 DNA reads TGTGCCAGCAGTCTGGGACAGCCGTATAGCAATCAGCCCCAGCATTTT.

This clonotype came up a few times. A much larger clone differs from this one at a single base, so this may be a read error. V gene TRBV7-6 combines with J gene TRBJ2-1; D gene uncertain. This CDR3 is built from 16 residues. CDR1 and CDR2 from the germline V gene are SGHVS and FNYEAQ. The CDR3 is CVSSLVAEGRPNEQFF. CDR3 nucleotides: TGTGTCAGCAGCTTAGTGGCGGAAGGCAGACCAAATGAGCAGTTCTTC.

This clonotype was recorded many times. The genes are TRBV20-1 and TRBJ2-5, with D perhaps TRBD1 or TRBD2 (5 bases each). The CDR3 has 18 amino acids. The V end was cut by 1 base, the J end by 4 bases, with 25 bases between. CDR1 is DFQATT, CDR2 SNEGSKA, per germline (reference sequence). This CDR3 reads CSARGEGTRGEIRETQYF. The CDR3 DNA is TGCAGTGCTAGAGGAGAAGGAACGAGGGGAGAGATCCGAGAGACCCAGTACTTC.

The CDR3 sequence: CSARNRSASGGPSSYNEQFF. The DNA of the CDR3 is TGCAGTGCTAGAAATCGTTCGGCTAGCGGGGGGCCAAGCTCCTACAATGAGCAGTTCTTC. The chain has TRBV20-1 and TRBJ2-1, with TRBD2 matching over 11 bases. This CDR3 comprises 20 residues. CDR1 DFQATT and CDR2 SNEGSKA come from the germline V gene (reference sequence). J lost 0 bases, V lost 2 bases, and 15 bases had no gene match.

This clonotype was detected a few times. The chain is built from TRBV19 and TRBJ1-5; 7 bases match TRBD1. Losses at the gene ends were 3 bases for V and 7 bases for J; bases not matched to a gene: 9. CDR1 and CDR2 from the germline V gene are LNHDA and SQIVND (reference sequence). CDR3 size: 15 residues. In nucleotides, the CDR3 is TGTGCCAGTAGTATGGGGGCCGGAGGGGGCCAGCCCCAGCATTTT. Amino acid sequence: CASSMGAGGGQPQHF. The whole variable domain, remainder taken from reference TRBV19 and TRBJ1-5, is DGGITQSPKYLFRKEGQNVTLSCEQNLNHDAMYWYRQDPGQGLRLIYYSQIVNDFQKGDIAEGYSVSREKKESFPLTVTSAQKNPTAFYLCASSMGAGGGQPQHFGDGTRLSIL.

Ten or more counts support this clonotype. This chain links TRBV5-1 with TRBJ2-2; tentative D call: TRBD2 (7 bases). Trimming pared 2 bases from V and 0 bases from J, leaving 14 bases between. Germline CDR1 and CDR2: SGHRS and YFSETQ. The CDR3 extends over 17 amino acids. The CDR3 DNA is TGCGCCAGCAGCTTTTTGGCGGGGGCCTCGAACACCGGGGAGCTGTTTTTT. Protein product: CASSFLAGASNTGELFF.

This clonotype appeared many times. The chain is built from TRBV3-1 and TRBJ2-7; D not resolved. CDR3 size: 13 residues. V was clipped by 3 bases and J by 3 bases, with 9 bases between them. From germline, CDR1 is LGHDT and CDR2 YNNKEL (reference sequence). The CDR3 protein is CASSHASGYEQYF. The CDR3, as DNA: TGTGCCAGCAGCCACGCTTCTGGCTACGAGCAGTACTTC.

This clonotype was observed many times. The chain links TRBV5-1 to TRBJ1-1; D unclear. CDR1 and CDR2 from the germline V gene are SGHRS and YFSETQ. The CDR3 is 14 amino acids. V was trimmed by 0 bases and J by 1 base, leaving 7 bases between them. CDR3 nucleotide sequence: TGCGCCAGCAGCTTGGCCGTACAGAACACTGAAGCTTTCTTT. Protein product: CASSLAVQNTEAFF.

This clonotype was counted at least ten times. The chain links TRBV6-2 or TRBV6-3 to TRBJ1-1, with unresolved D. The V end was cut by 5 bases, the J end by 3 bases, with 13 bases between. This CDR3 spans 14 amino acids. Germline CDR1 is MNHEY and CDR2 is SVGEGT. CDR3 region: CASSPGVLDTEAFF. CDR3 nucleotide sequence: TGTGCCAGCAGTCCGGGAGTTTTGGACACTGAAGCTTTCTTT.

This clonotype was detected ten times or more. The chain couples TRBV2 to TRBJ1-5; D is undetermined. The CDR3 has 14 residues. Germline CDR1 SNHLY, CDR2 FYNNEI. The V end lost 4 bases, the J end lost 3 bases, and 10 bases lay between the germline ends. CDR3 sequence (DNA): TGTGCCAGCAGTGGGGCTGGTAACAATCAGCCCCAGCATTTT. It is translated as CASSGAGNNQPQHF.

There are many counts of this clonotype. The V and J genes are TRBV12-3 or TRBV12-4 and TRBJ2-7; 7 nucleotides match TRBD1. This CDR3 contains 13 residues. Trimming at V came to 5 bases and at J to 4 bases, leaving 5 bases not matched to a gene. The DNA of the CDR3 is TGTGCCAGCAGTAATCTCAGGGGGTACGAGCAGTACTTC. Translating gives CASSNLRGYEQYF.

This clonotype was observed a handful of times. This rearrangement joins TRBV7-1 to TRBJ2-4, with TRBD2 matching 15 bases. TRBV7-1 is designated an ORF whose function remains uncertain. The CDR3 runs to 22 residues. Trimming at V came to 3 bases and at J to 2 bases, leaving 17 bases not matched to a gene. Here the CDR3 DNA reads TGTGCCAGCAGCTCGACCGGGGGACTAGCGGGGGGCATACCCTCTCCCAAAAACATTCAGTACTTC. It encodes CASSSTGGLAGGIPSPKNIQYF.

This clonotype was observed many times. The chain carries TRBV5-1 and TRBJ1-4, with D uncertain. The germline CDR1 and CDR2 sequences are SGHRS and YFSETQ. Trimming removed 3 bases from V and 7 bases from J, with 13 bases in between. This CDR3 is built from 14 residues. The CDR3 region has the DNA TGCGCCAGCAGCTGGTTTGGGGTCGGTGAAAAACTGTTTTTT. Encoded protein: CASSWFGVGEKLFF.

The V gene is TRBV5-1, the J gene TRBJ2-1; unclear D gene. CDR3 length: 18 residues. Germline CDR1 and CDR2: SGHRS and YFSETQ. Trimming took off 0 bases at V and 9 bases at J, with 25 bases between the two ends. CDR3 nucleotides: TGCGCCAGCAGCTTGGAATGGGGTCCGCTTAGGTTTAGGTCTGAGCAGTTCTTC. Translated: CASSLEWGPLRFRSEQFF.

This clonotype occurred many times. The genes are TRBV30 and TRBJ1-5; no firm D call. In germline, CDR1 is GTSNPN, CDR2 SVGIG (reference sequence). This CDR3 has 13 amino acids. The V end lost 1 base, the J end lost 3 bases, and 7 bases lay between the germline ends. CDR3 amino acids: CAWSGGVNQPQHF. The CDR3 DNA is TGTGCCTGGAGTGGAGGAGTCAATCAGCCCCAGCATTTT.

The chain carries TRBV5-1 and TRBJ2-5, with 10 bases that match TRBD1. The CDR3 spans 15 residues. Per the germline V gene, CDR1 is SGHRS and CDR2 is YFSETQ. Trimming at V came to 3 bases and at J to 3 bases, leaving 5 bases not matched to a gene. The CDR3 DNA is TGCGCCAGCAGCTGGGGGACAGGGGTCGAAGAGACCCAGTACTTC. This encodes CASSWGTGVEETQYF.

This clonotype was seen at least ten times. The CDR3 protein is CASSRDSQTYGYTF. The CDR3, as DNA: TGTGCCAGCAGCCGGGACTCCCAGACCTATGGCTACACCTTC. V gene TRBV5-5 combines with J gene TRBJ1-2, with a possible D match to TRBD1 (5 bases). Trimming took off 4 bases at V and 4 bases at J, with 14 bases between the two ends. The CDR3 has 14 amino acids. The germline V gene has CDR1 SGHKS and CDR2 YYEKEE (reference sequence).

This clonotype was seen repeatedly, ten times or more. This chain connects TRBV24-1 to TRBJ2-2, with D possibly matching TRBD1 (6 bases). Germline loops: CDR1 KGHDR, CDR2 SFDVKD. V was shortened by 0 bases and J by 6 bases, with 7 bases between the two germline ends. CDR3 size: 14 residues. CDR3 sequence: CATSDLKGAGELFF. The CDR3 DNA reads TGTGCCACCAGTGATTTGAAGGGGGCCGGGGAGCTGTTTTTT.